This T cell receptor (beta chain) appears in the sequencing data of a study of T cells in Graves' hyperthyroidism and ophthalmopathy. General study findings and limits: For ophthalmopathy, model prediction preceded onset by a median roughly 6.2 months. Most thyroid clonotypes with frequency above 0.001 were detected in blood.

Authors of the study amplified TCR beta CDR3 regions from RNA transcripts. In the first-round RT-PCR of the TCR CDR3, the HTBI primer set was used. Each CDR3 protein is one row after TCRdb ran MiXCR on the multiplex PCR reads. In the table there are more than 500,000 distinct CDR3 sequences, 15% to 20% of which are singletons. About 10 ml of fresh peripheral blood supplied the PBMCs. Concerning this clonotype itself: Its antigen remains unknown. The CDR3 carries no conserved terminal phenylalanine or tryptophan, so it likely arises from a read error.

Sequenced material: blood. This TCR came from a woman in her thirties with Graves' ophthalmopathy.

CDR3 sequence: CSVSRRLAGETQYL. The CDR3 region has the DNA TGCAGCGTTTCAAGGAGACTAGCGGGAGAGACCCAGTACCTC. This chain links TRBV29-1 with TRBJ2-5, with 10 bases matching TRBD2. Germline V gene data show CDR1 as SQVTM and CDR2 as ANQGSEA. Unmatched junction bases numbered 7, after V lost 5 bases and J lost 4 bases. The CDR3 loop spans 14 amino acids.